This T cell receptor beta chain was sequenced in a study of beta chain features in type 1 diabetes (dated by TCRdb to the late 2010s). Regarding the complete study: Mean age, gender distribution, total cell number and subset yield were not different between patients and healthy donors. Regulatory and stem cell-like memory subsets were isolated from only 8 patients and about 8 healthy donors, whereas naive and central memory subsets came from all 30 or so donors. A total of roughly 100 million sorted cells were examined across all samples, and the number of cells per subset was strongly correlated with RNA yield. In the study, TCRB repertoires of sorted circulating CD4+ T cell subsets from recently diagnosed type 1 diabetes patients were compared with those of matched healthy donors. Results the study describes overall, beyond this receptor: Sequencing cDNA rather than genomic DNA could over-represent highly expressing activated cells, although activation and CD3 levels did not differ between groups. Shorter templates might be favored by PCR, yet because patient and control samples were amplified and corrected together, any such skew would affect both groups equally. The naive, central memory and regulatory TCRB repertoires appeared to resemble one another more closely among patients than among healthy donors. At VDJ recombination sites, type 1 diabetes patients had fewer insertions and more deleted nucleotides, which implies abnormalities in thymic rearrangement. A moderate but significant shortening of TCRB CDR3 length was observed in type 1 diabetes patients in all four CD4+ subsets. Because small numbers of individuals were included in the HLA sub-analyses, any influence of HLA type on TCRB rearrangement was left unresolved.

A single peripheral blood draw of around 0.11 L on average was collected from each donor into heparinised tubes. A BD FACSAria II and a panel including CD45RO, CCR7, CD25, CD127, CD95 and CD27 were used to sort naive, central memory, regulatory and stem cell-like memory CD4+ T cells. All sorted populations exceeded 95% purity. Right away, PBMCs were isolated by Lymphoprep density gradient centrifugation and were stained directly, with no culture step. To minimize batch effects, samples were stained and sorted in pairs, one healthy donor with one patient per experiment. CDR1 SQVTM and CDR2 ANQGSEA are derived from the germline V gene. Trimming at the junction amounts to 4 bases on V and 1 base on J, and the germline ends lie 7 bases apart. Including cysteine and phenylalanine, the CDR3 has 12 amino acids. The CDR3 DNA has 36 bases and is translated from base 1. This clone showed up just a few times. Its recognized antigen is unknown. No base quality values were provided; no much bigger clone lies one nucleotide off. Within the sample, other DNA sequences also encode this same CDR3.

The entire amount of isolated RNA was reverse transcribed using the High Capacity cDNA Reverse Transcription Kit, so the sequenced TCRB transcripts were expressed ones. Naive, central memory and regulatory T cell samples underwent deep immunoSEQ sequencing, averaging about 3.5 million total reads per sample. After sorted cells were lysed in RLT buffer, RNA was extracted with DNase-treated RNeasy Micro or Mini kits, with the choice depending on cell number. Each cell subset was processed separately to prevent cross-contamination, with patient and healthy donor samples processed together. The immunoSEQ multiplex PCR was used to amplify TCRB sequences from cDNA, generating 87-bp fragments that spanned the CDR3 region. Amplicons were sequenced on the Illumina HiSeq platform. Concerning the study's data processing: Synthetic template baselines were used to correct PCR bias computationally, reads within Hamming distance 2 were collapsed, and singletons that could not be merged were discarded. Reads were aligned against IMGT to assign V, D and J genes, CDR3 length and insertions or deletions at six rearrangement sites. Within each subset, clonotype counts were normalized to sorted cell number, after which true diversity and Gini coefficients were computed with the tcR R package. Repertoire sharing was quantified using the overlap coefficient calculated on TCRB nucleotide sequences. TCRdb carries this immuneACCESS record with in-frame sequences only. Its versions omit some clonotypes, under half of them owing to an unresolved V gene in the studies checked, with the rest unexplained. V and J calls and clone size come straight from that table; D and trimming were deduced from the DNA. The sample records about 210,000 clones, 11% of which are singletons. Together, the top ten hold over 1% of the sample.

This chain is built from TRBV29-1 and TRBJ1-1; the D gene cannot be resolved reliably. The TCR was taken from a man in his late teens or twenties in good health. Sequencing was done on a sample of central memory CD4+ T cells from blood. The CDR3 reads CSVGRPNTEAFF. In nucleotides, the sequence is TGCAGCGTTGGACGGCCGAACACTGAAGCTTTCTTT.